A selection of T cell receptor beta chains follows, all from one sample in a study of T-cell reconstitution after alpha-beta-depleted transplantation in children. TCRdb reprocessed the PCR reads with MiXCR, giving one entry per CDR3 protein. The sample has about 400,000 distinct CDR3 sequences; approximately 12% are singletons. The material was PBMCs, obtained from the stem cell graft. The receptor set was obtained from a human donor who donated a stem cell graft to a child with Fanconi anemia. The CDR3 runs from the conserved cysteine through the conserved F or W. The D gene is left open where the match is weak. Size is omitted from some rows. Given values are once, few, many or a class for expanded clones.

cdr3_length | j_call | v_call | clone_size | d_call | cdr3_nt | cdr3_aa
13 | TRBJ2-5 | TRBV6-2/TRBV6-3 | NA | NA | TGTGCCAGCAGTTCGACTCCAGAAGAGACCCAGTACTTC | CASSSTPEETQYF
15 | TRBJ1-2 | TRBV12-3/TRBV12-4 | few | NA | TGTGCCAGCAGTTCCCGGTCAGGCGATCCCTATGGCTACACCTTC | CASSSRSGDPYGYTF
17 | TRBJ2-6 | TRBV20-1 | few | TRBD1 | TGCAGTGCTAGAGGACGACAGGGGTCTAGTGGGGCCAACGTCCTGACTTTC | CSARGRQGSSGANVLTF
12 | TRBJ2-1 | TRBV5-1 | NA | TRBD1 | TGCGCCAGCAGCTTGGGGACAGGTAGCCAGTTCTTC | CASSLGTGSQFF
14 | TRBJ1-1 | TRBV2 | many | NA | TGTGCCAGCAGTGAAGAACAGGGTGTCACTGAAGCTTTCTTT | CASSEEQGVTEAFF
14 | TRBJ2-3 | TRBV9 | NA | NA | TGTGCCAGTGGGAAGGACTTAAAGAGGGATACGCAGTATTTT | CASGKDLKRDTQYF
17 | TRBJ1-1 | TRBV5-1 | few | TRBD1 | TGCGCCAGCAGCTTGGGACGGACAGGGGCTTGGGGGACTGAAGCTTTCTTT | CASSLGRTGAWGTEAFF
16 | TRBJ1-3 | TRBV12-3/TRBV12-4 | many | NA | TGTGCCAGCAGTCCTCTCGGACAGTATCCTGGAAACACCATATATTTT | CASSPLGQYPGNTIYF
13 | TRBJ2-5 | TRBV5-6 | many | NA | TGTGCCAGCAGCTTACAGGGTTCCATGACCCAGTACTTC | CASSLQGSMTQYF
14 | TRBJ2-5 | TRBV29-1 | many | TRBD2 | TGCAGCGTTGTTAGCGGGGGGGCAAGAGAGACCCAGTACTTC | CSVVSGGARETQYF
14 | TRBJ2-2 | TRBV28 | few | NA | TGTGCCAGCAGCTACGGGACAAATGGCGGGGAGCTGTTTTTT | CASSYGTNGGELFF
12 | TRBJ2-3 | TRBV10-2 | many | NA | TGCGCCACCACACCTAAAAGTGGGCCGCAGTATTTT | CATTPKSGPQYF
14 | TRBJ1-5 | TRBV5-5 | many | NA | TGTGCCAGCAGCTTGGCCCATAGCAATCAGCCCCAGCATTTT | CASSLAHSNQPQHF
14 | TRBJ1-1 | TRBV5-1 | few | TRBD1 | TGCGCCAGCAGACCCCCCGGGACAGTGAACAGGGCTTTCTTT | CASRPPGTVNRAFF
15 | TRBJ2-1 | TRBV5-5 | few | NA | TGTGCCAGCAGCTTGTGGACGGGAGCTTACAATGAGCAGTTCTTC | CASSLWTGAYNEQFF
19 | TRBJ2-6 | TRBV11-2 | few | TRBD2 | TGTGCCAGCAGCTTATTCAGCGGGGGGCCGGGAGTAGGGGCCAACGTCCTGACTTTC | CASSLFSGGPGVGANVLTF
13 | TRBJ1-2 | TRBV7-9 | few | NA | TGTGCCAGCAGCTCAGAACATATCTATGGCTACACCTTC | CASSSEHIYGYTF
15 | TRBJ2-1 | TRBV29-1 | few | TRBD1 | TGCAGCGTCCTCCCAGGGGACAGGGGGAGCTTGGACCAGTTCTTC | CSVLPGDRGSLDQFF
14 | TRBJ1-5 | TRBV20-1 | few | TRBD1 | TGCAGTGCCCGGGGACAGCTCGATTTTCAGCCCCAGCATTTT | CSARGQLDFQPQHF
15 | TRBJ2-3 | TRBV6-1 | few | TRBD2 | TGTGCCAGCAGTGAAAACAGCGGGGGTTTCGATACGCAGTATTTT | CASSENSGGFDTQYF
15 | TRBJ1-4 | TRBV4-2 | NA | NA | TGTGCCAGCAGCCAGATGACAGGTGGTCTGGAAAAACTGTTTTTT | CASSQMTGGLEKLFF
15 | TRBJ2-5 | TRBV7-7 | NA | NA | TGTGCTAGCAGCTTAGATCGGGCAGGAGTGGAGACCCAGTACTTC | CASSLDRAGVETQYF
15 | TRBJ1-4 | TRBV4-3 | few | NA | TGCGCCAGCAGCCGGAAACACGAAGCGGGTGAAAAACTGTTTTTT | CASSRKHEAGEKLFF
14 | TRBJ2-1 | TRBV5-1 | NA | TRBD1 | TGCGCCAGCAGCTTGACAGGGGGTTCGAATGAGCAGTTCTTC | CASSLTGGSNEQFF
15 | TRBJ2-1 | TRBV4-3 | many | NA | TGTGCCAGCAGCCAAGGGCTCTCCTCCTACAATGAGCAGTTCTTC | CASSQGLSSYNEQFF
13 | TRBJ2-5 | TRBV12-3/TRBV12-4 | few | NA | TGTGCCAGCAGTTTGGGCATTTTTGGGACCCAGTACTTC | CASSLGIFGTQYF
15 | TRBJ2-1 | TRBV5-1 | many | TRBD2 | TGCGCCAGCAGCGCTGGGATAGCGGGATACAATGAGCAGTTCTTC | CASSAGIAGYNEQFF
16 | TRBJ2-5 | TRBV4-3 | once | NA | TGCGCCAGCAGCCAAAAAGCCCCGGGGGTAGGGGAGACCCAGTACTTC | CASSQKAPGVGETQYF
15 | TRBJ1-1 | TRBV21-1 | NA | NA | TGTGCCAGCAGCAAAGCGAGCGGACGAGACACTGAAGCTTTCTTT | CASSKASGRDTEAFF
13 | TRBJ2-5 | TRBV5-1 | few | NA | TGCGCCAGCAGCTTGGAAGCCGGAGGGACCCAGTACTTC | CASSLEAGGTQYF
13 | TRBJ2-3 | TRBV9 | many | NA | TGTGCCAGCAGCGTAGAGGCCCTAGGTACGCAGTATTTT | CASSVEALGTQYF
13 | TRBJ2-2 | TRBV4-2 | NA | NA | TGTGCCAGCAGCCAAGAGCTTATCGGGGAGCTGTTTTTT | CASSQELIGELFF
17 | TRBJ2-3 | TRBV10-2 | NA | TRBD2 | TGCGCCAGCAGTAGAGGGCTAACTAGCGGGGGCACAGATACGCAGTATTTT | CASSRGLTSGGTDTQYF
11 | TRBJ1-2 | TRBV25-1 | NA | NA | TGTGCCAGCAGTGAATACGATGGCTACACCTTC | CASSEYDGYTF
12 | TRBJ2-5 | TRBV28 | many | NA | TGTGCCAGCAGTTCATACCAAGAGACCCAGTACTTC | CASSSYQETQYF
11 | TRBJ2-3 | TRBV12-3/TRBV12-4 | many | NA | TGTGCCAGCAGTTTGAAGGATACGCAGTATTTT | CASSLKDTQYF
15 | TRBJ2-2 | TRBV20-1 | NA | NA | TGCAGTGCTAGAGATGGAAAGGGATCAGCCGGGGAGCTGTTTTTT | CSARDGKGSAGELFF
14 | TRBJ1-2 | TRBV27 | NA | NA | TGTGCCAGCAGTTTAGGTCAGGGGTCGATTGGCTACACCTTC | CASSLGQGSIGYTF
13 | TRBJ1-2 | TRBV7-9 | few | NA | TGTGCCAGCAGTCAAAACGGGGACTATGGCTACACCTTC | CASSQNGDYGYTF
16 | TRBJ2-3 | TRBV5-1 | NA | NA | TGCGCCAGCAGCTCCCTTACGGGACAATCAGGAGATACGCAGTATTTT | CASSSLTGQSGDTQYF
14 | TRBJ1-2 | TRBV6-5 | NA | NA | TGTGCCAGCAGTTACTCGAAATCAGGCTATGGCTACACCTTC | CASSYSKSGYGYTF
15 | TRBJ2-7 | TRBV7-9 | NA | TRBD2 | TGTGCCAGCAGCCCTCGGGGAGGGAGCTCCTACGAGCAGTACTTC | CASSPRGGSSYEQYF
13 | TRBJ2-1 | TRBV10-1 | NA | NA | TGCGCCAGCAGTGAGTCAGGGGTCAATGAGCAGTTCTTC | CASSESGVNEQFF
13 | TRBJ1-6 | TRBV19 | NA | NA | TGTGCCAGTAGTATCCGGAGTAATTCACCCCTCCACTTT | CASSIRSNSPLHF
13 | TRBJ1-5 | TRBV3-1 | few | TRBD1 | TGTGCCAGCAGCCAAGAGCAAGGGACAGCCCAGCATTTT | CASSQEQGTAQHF
13 | TRBJ1-5 | TRBV18 | many | NA | TGTGCCAGCTCACCGGGAGTGGGAGAGCCCCAGCATTTT | CASSPGVGEPQHF
14 | TRBJ1-3 | TRBV15 | NA | NA | TGTGCCACCACGGCGGGCGGGTCTGGAAACACCATATATTTT | CATTAGGSGNTIYF